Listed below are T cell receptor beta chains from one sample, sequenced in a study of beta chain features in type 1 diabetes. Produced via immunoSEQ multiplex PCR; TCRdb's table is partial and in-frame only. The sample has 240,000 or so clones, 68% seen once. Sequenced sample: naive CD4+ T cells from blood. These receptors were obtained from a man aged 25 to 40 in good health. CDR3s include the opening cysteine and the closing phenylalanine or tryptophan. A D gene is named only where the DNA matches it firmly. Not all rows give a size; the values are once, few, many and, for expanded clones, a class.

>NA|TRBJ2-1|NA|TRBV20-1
TGCAGTGCTGGAAGTTACAATGAGCAGTTCTTC
CSAGSYNEQFF
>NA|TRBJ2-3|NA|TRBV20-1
TGCAGTGCCTTTTGGAGAGAGCAGTATTTT
CSAFWREQYF
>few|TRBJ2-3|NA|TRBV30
TGTGCCTGGAGCCGAGGGCAAAGGAACACAGATACGCAGTATTTT
CAWSRGQRNTDTQYF
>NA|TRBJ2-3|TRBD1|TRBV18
TGTGCCAGCTCACCGGGGACAGGAGGAGATACGCAGTATTTT
CASSPGTGGDTQYF
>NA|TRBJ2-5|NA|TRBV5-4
TGTGCCAGCAGCTACCAGGTCCTGGAGACCCAGTACTTC
CASSYQVLETQYF
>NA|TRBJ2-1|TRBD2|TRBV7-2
TGTGCCAGCAGCTTAGTTGCCGGGACTAGGGCGAGTGAGCAGTTCTTC
CASSLVAGTRASEQFF
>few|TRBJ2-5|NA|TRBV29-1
TGCAGCGTTGAAGAGAGCGGGCGAGAGACCCAGTACTTC
CSVEESGRETQYF
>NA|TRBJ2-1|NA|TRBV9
TGTGCCAGCAGCGTAGTAGGGACGGAGTACAATGAGCAGTTCTTC
CASSVVGTEYNEQFF
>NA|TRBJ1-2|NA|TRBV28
TGTGCCAGCACCCAAAGCGGTTATGGCTACACCTTC
CASTQSGYGYTF
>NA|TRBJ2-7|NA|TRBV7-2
TGTGCCAGCAGCTCCTCCGGGACGGGTACCTACGAGCAGTACTTC
CASSSSGTGTYEQYF
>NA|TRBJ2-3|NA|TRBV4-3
TGCGCCAGCAGCCAAGATCCCAGAGGGACAGATACGCAGTATTTT
CASSQDPRGTDTQYF
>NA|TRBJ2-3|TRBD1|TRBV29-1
TGCAGCGTGGAGACAGGGTCAGATACGCAGTATTTT
CSVETGSDTQYF
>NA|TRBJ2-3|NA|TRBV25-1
TGTGCCAGTGGCCCCTTGACTAGCACAGATACGCAGTATTTT
CASGPLTSTDTQYF
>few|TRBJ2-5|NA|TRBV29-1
TGCAGCGTCGCAAGGACACCCGACGTAGAGACCCAGTACTTC
CSVARTPDVETQYF
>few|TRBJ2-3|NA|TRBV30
TGTGCCTGGAGTCGACGGGGAGATACGCAGTATTTT
CAWSRRGDTQYF
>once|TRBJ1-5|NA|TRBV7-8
TGTGCCAGCAGCACGCGGGACACTCCGGAGCCCCAGCATTTT
CASSTRDTPEPQHF
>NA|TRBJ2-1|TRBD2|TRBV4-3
TGCGCCAGCAGCCACCAGGGACTAGCGGGAGACGGGCAGTTCTTC
CASSHQGLAGDGQFF
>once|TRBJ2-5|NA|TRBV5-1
TGCGCCAGCAGTGGGACTGCGAGCCAAGAGACCCAGTACTTC
CASSGTASQETQYF
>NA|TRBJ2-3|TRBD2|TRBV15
TGTGCCACCAGCTCCAAAGCGGGGAGCACAGATACGCAGTATTTT
CATSSKAGSTDTQYF
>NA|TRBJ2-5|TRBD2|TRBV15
TGTGCCACCAGCAGACTAGCGGGAGTGGAAGAGACCCAGTACTTC
CATSRLAGVEETQYF
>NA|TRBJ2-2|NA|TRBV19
TGTGCCAGTAATGGGGAAAACACCGGGGAGCTGTTTTTT
CASNGENTGELFF
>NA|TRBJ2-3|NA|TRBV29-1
TGCAGCGTTGAAGGGGAACCCACAGATACGCAGTATTTT
CSVEGEPTDTQYF
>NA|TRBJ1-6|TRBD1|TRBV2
TGTGCCAGGGGGACAGGGCAACAGTCACCCCTCCACTTT
CARGTGQQSPLHF
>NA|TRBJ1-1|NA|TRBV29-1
TGCAGCGTTGAAGATCGAAGGGCCCCCTGGGCTTACACTGAAGCTTTCTTT
CSVEDRRAPWAYTEAFF
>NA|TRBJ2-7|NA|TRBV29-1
TGCAGCGTCAAATTAGACAGGATCTACGAGCAGTACTTC
CSVKLDRIYEQYF
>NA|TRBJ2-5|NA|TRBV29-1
TGCAGCGTTGGTGAACCCTCAGAGACCCAGTACTTC
CSVGEPSETQYF
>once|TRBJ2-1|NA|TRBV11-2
TGTGCCAGCAGCTTAGATCAGACGAATGAGCAGTTCTTC
CASSLDQTNEQFF
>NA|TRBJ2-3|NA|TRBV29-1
TGCAGCGTTGAAGATAAAGGACTCACAGATACGCAGTATTTT
CSVEDKGLTDTQYF
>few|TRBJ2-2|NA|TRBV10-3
TGTGCCATCAGTGACGGGAGTAGTTCCGGGGAGCTGTTTTTT
CAISDGSSSGELFF
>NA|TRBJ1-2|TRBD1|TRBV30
TGTGCCTGGAGTGTAGGGAGACAGGGTGATGGCTACACCTTC
CAWSVGRQGDGYTF
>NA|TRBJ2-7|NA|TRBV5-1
TGCGCCAGCAGCTTAAGACCGCAACAAGAGCAGTACTTC
CASSLRPQQEQYF
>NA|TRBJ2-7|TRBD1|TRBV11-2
TGTGCCAGCAGCCCGGGACAGGGGGCCTACGAGCAGTACTTC
CASSPGQGAYEQYF
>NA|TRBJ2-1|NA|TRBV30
TGTGCCTGGAGCGGAACACATGAGCAGTTCTTC
CAWSGTHEQFF
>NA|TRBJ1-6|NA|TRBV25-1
TGTGCCAGCAGTGAAACCGGGGGGTCGGTGTCCCTCCACTTT
CASSETGGSVSLHF
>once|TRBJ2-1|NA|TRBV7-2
TGTGCCAGCAGCGTAGAGGACTACCCATACAATGAGCAGTTCTTC
CASSVEDYPYNEQFF
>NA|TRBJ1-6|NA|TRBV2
TGTGCCAGCAGTCCCACGGGTTCACCCCTCCACTTT
CASSPTGSPLHF
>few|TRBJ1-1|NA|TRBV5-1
TGCGCCAGCAGCTTGGCCGGCAGTCGCACTGAAGCTTTCTTT
CASSLAGSRTEAFF
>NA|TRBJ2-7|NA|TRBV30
TGTGCCTGGAGTGTACAGCGCTACGAGCAGTACTTC
CAWSVQRYEQYF
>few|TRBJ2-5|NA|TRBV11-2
TGTGCCAGCAGCTTAGACCGGGAGACCCAGTACTTC
CASSLDRETQYF
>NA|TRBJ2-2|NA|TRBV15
TGTGCCACTAGTGAGGGGCCAGACGGGGAGCTGTTTTTT
CATSEGPDGELFF
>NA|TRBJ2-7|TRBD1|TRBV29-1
TGCAGCGTTTCTACCGGGACAGACTACGAGCAGTACTTC
CSVSTGTDYEQYF
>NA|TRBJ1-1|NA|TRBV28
TGTGCCAGCAGTTTATCTCTCACTGAAGCTTTCTTT
CASSLSLTEAFF
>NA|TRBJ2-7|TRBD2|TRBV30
TGTGCCTGGAAGAGAGGGGCCAGCGGGAGTAAGGAGCAGTACTTC
CAWKRGASGSKEQYF
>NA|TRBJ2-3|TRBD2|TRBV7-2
TGTGCCAGCAGCCGACTAGCGGGAGGGGGGGGCACAGATACGCAGTATTTT
CASSRLAGGGGTDTQYF
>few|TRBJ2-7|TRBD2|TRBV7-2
TGTGCCAGCAGCTTAGGACTAGCGATCCACGAGCAGTACTTC
CASSLGLAIHEQYF
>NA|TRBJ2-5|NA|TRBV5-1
TGCGCCAGCAGCTTGAGAGGGAGAGGTCCAGAGACCCAGTACTTC
CASSLRGRGPETQYF
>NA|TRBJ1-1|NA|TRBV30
TGTGCCTGGGCAGGGCCGAACACTGAAGCTTTCTTT
CAWAGPNTEAFF
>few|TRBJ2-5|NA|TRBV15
TGTGCCACCAGCAGAGATTTTGAGACCCAGTACTTC
CATSRDFETQYF
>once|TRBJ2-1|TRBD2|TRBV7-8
TGTGCCAGCAGCTTAAGACTAGCGGGACGCAATGAGCAGTTCTTC
CASSLRLAGRNEQFF
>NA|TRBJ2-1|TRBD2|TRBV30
TGTGCCTGGAGTGTACGGGCTAGCGGGAGATACAATGAGCAGTTCTTC
CAWSVRASGRYNEQFF
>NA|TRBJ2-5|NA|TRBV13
TGTGCCAGCAGCCTCCCTACTAGCAGCGAGACCCAGTACTTC
CASSLPTSSETQYF
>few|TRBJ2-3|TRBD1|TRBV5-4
TGTGCCAGCAGCCCTGGGACAGGGACCACAGATACGCAGTATTTT
CASSPGTGTTDTQYF